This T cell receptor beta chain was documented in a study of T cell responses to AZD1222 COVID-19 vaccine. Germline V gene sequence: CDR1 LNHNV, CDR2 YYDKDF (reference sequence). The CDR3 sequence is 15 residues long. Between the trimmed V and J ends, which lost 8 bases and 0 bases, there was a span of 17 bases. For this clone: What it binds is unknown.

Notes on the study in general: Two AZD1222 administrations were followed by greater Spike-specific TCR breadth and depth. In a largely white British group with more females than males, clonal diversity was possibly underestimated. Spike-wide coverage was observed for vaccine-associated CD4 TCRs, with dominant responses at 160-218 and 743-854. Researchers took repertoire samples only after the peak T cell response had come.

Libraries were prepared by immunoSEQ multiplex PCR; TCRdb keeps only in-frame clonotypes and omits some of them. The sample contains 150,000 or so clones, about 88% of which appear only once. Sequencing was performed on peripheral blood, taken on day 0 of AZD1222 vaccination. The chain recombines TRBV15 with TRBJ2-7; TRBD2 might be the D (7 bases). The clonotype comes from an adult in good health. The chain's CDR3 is CATSVGGGYSYEQYF. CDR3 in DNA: TGTGCCACCTCCGTCGGCGGGGGCTACTCCTACGAGCAGTACTTC.